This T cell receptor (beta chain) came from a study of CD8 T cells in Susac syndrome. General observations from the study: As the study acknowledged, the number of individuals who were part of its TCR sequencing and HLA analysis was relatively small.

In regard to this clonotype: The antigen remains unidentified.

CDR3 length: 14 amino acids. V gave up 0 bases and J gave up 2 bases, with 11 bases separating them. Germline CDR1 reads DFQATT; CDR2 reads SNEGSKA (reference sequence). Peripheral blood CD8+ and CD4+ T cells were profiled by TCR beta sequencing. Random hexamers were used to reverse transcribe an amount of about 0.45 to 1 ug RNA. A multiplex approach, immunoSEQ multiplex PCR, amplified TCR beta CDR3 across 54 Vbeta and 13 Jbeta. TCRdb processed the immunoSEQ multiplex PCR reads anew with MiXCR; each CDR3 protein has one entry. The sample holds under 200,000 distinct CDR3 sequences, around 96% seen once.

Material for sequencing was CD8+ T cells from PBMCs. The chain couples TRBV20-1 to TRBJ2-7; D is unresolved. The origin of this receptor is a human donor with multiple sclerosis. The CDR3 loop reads CSARDQSTTYEQYF. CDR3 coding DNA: TGCAGTGCTAGAGATCAGTCCACCACCTACGAGCAGTACTTC.